This T cell receptor beta chain comes out of a study of T-cell memory formation after mild COVID-19 (dated by TCRdb to 2020 to 2023). Broadly, across the study: TCR sequence clusters from the two donors were found to be largely donor specific. In a couple of donors, T-cell clones that expanded and contracted after mild COVID-19 were followed by sequencing TCRalpha and TCRbeta repertoires longitudinally. Two young, previously healthy adult volunteers, one female and one male, were included in the cohort.

Ficoll-Paque density gradient centrifugation was the method used to isolate PBMCs. Sequenced using an Illumina NovaSeq 6000. Using 5'RACE with constant-segment primers, TCRalpha and TCRbeta cDNA libraries were constructed, with sample barcodes and unique molecular identifiers added in the process. Trizol reagent was used to extract RNA from every sample. The libraries were amplified in two PCR steps, and the second step added a second sample barcode and Illumina TruSeq adapters. Sequencing of the libraries was done on an Illumina NovaSeq, producing 2 x 150 bp paired-end reads. Per the source publication's procedure: Demultiplexing of reads and collapsing into UMI-guided consensus sequences were performed with migec v1.2.7. With mixcr v2.1.11, UMI consensuses were aligned to TRA and TRB V and J templates and assembled into clonotypes. Expanded or contracted clonotypes were those called significant by both edgeR and NoisET, with noise models trained on biological replicates. For edgeR calls, the cutoffs were a false discovery rate-adjusted p below 0.01 and a log2 fold-change threshold of 1. As an exploratory analysis of dynamics, PCA with hierarchical clustering was applied to max-normalized trajectories of the 1000 most abundant clonotypes. Separately sequenced CD4+ and CD8+ repertoires were used to assign a CD4 or CD8 phenotype to each responding clone. TCRdb reprocessed the public reads (quality trimming at Q25 with fastp, clone calling with MiXCR) and kept in-frame beta chains. Rows are combined by CDR3 protein, so each entry shows the most common genes and DNA. TCRdb, rather than the study authors, made the V and J calls. The sample yields approximately 180,000 distinct CDR3 sequences; 16% were counted once. Under 2.5% of the sample is taken by the ten largest.

Study-wide findings and limitations: Contracting CD4+ clones were located mainly in the CM and EM memory subsets, whereas CD8+ clones were found to be enriched in EMRA. Some responding clones were found in pre-infection memory, which suggests that pre-existing cross-reactive memory T cells took part in the SARS-CoV-2 response. SARS-CoV-2 specificity was not confirmed for the second-wave clones peaking on day 37. Balanced CD4/CD8 phenotypes were observed for clones contracting from day 15 to 85, whereas a bias towards CD4+ was observed for a second wave of clones expanding from day 15 to 37. Only two mild cases were covered in the study, and larger cohorts including severe cases with pre-infection samples were considered necessary.

This clonotype occurred a few times. What antigen it recognizes has not been identified. Nothing much larger sits one base from this clone, and base qualities are not available. This TCR derives from an adult woman who had mild COVID-19 (a few samples of this study predate the infection). The sample titles of this study are shuffled in the database, so cell type and time point are left out; the donor was told from shared clones. Sequenced input: PBMCs or a T cell subset sorted from them (not recorded which).

The nucleotide sequence is given as TGCGCCAGCAGCCAGCCCGACAGGGGGCGACGCGAGCAGTACTTC. This is translated as CASSQPDRGRREQYF. The chain is assembled from TRBV4-1 and TRBJ2-7, with 10 junctional bases fitting TRBD1. Based on the germline V gene, the CDR1 and CDR2 sequences are MGHRA and YSYEKL. Clipping removes 3 bases from V and 6 bases from J, with 8 as the unmatched junction base count. CDR3 length: 15 amino acids, cysteine to phenylalanine. The read is trimmed to its CDR3 DNA, 45 bases read in frame from base 1.